Here is one TCR beta chain with its context. It was with a sample-barcoded 5' primer and a J-beta primer mix that a second PCR of about 6 to 12 cycles was run. One entry per CDR3 protein, called by TCRdb with MiXCR from the 5' RACE reads. Of around 710,000 distinct CDR3 sequences listed, roughly 44% are singletons. The data were taken from a study of blood T cells in healthy people across ages. CDR3 size: 15 residues. V was trimmed by 6 bases and J by 6 bases, leaving 18 bases between them. Germline values: CDR1 MNHNY, CDR2 SVGAGI (reference sequence). The chain carries TRBV6-6 and TRBJ2-1; tentatively, D is TRBD1 (7 bases). The TCR sequence derives from an older woman in good health. Specimen: blood. This chain's CDR3 is CASRTSRGAINEQFF. The DNA of the CDR3 is TGTGCCAGCAGAACTAGCAGGGGGGCAATCAATGAGCAGTTCTTC.